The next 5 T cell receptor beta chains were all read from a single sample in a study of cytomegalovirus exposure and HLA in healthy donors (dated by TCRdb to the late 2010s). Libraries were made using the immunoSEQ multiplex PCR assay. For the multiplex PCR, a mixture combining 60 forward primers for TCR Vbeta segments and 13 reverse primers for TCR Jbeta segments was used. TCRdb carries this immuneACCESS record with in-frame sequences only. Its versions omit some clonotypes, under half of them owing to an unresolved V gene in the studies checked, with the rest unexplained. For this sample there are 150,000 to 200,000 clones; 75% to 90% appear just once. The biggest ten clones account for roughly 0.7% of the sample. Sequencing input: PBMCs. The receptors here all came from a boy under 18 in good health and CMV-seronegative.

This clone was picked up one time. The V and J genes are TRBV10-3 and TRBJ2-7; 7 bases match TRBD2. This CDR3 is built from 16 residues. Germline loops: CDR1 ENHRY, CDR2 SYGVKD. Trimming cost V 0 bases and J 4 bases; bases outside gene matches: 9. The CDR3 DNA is TGTGCCATCAGTGAGTCGGGCGGGCGGGGGAGTTACGAGCAGTACTTC. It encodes CAISESGGRGSYEQYF.

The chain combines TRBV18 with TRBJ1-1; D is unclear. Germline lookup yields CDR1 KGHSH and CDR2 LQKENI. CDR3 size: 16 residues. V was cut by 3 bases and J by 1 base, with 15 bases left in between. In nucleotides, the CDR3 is TGTGCCAGCTCACCTACCCCGGCGGCTCCGAACACTGAAGCTTTCTTT. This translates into CASSPTPAAPNTEAFF.

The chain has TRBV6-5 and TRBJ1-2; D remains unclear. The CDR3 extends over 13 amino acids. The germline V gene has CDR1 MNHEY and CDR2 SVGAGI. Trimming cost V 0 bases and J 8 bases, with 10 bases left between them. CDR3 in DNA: TGTGCCAGCAGTTACTCGTCCTCCAGGGGCTACACCTTC. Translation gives CASSYSSSRGYTF.

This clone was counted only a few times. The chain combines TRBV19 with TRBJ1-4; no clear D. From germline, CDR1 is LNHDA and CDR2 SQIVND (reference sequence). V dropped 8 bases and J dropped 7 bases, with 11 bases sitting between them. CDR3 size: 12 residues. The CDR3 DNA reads TGTGCCAGTCACGGTGCTGGTGAAAAACTGTTTTTT. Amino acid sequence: CASHGAGEKLFF.

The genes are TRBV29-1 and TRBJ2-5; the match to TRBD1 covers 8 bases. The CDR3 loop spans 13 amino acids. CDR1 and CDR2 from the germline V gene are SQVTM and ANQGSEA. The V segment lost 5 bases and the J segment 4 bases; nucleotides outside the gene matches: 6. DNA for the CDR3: TGCAGCGTTTTATCCGGGACAGGAGAGACCCAGTACTTC. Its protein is CSVLSGTGETQYF.